The sequence of this TCR beta chain was determined in a study of cytomegalovirus exposure and HLA in healthy donors. 13 Jbeta primers and 60 Vbeta primers were used for the PCR. Generated by immunoSEQ multiplex PCR, the TCRdb table keeps only in-frame clones and is missing some. Among about 160,000 clones listed, 65% to 85% were seen once. Study conclusions and caveats: Highly shared sequence variants in one cluster were likely a sequencing artifact. Beyond CMV serostatus, there was no information to go on about immune exposure. When the data were analyzed later, several of the most significant clusters appeared to be linked to common viral pathogens.

Points on this clone: Its antigen is not identified.

This CDR3 has 16 residues. Germline assignment: CDR1 SGHRS and CDR2 YFSETQ. V trimming: 2 bases; J trimming: 4 bases; junction bases outside the gene matches: 8. Input material: PBMCs. The origin of this receptor is a woman under 30 in good health and CMV-seronegative. The chain links TRBV5-1 to TRBJ1-1; 10 bases line up with TRBD1. As DNA, the CDR3 is TGCGCCAGCAGCTTTGAGGGGACAGGGGCAGGCACTGAAGCTTTCTTT. Translated, it gives CASSFEGTGAGTEAFF.